This TCR beta chain was sequenced in a study of cytomegalovirus exposure and HLA in healthy donors. Study results and caveats: What a later analysis reportedly showed was that an Asian-associated ancestry cluster had fewer N-insertions than the roughly 720-donor mean. Rarity held for most TCR sequences, but there were some public TCRs that occurred in many donors.

Details on this clone: As yet, its antigen is unknown.

This PCR relied on a set of 60 Vbeta primers and 13 Jbeta primers. Libraries were prepared by immunoSEQ multiplex PCR; TCRdb keeps only in-frame clonotypes and omits some of them. The sample lists around 140,000 clones; over 75% were seen once. Germline assignment: CDR1 GTSNPN and CDR2 SVGIG (reference sequence). The CDR3 runs to 15 residues. The V gene end was trimmed by 5 bases and the J gene end by 2 bases; junction bases not matched to a gene: 9. This rearrangement joins TRBV30 to TRBJ2-5, with 9 bases aligning to TRBD2. Sequenced input: PBMCs. The TCR was taken from a middle-aged man in good health and CMV-seronegative. The CDR3 loop is CAWVERGAIQETQYF. CDR3 sequence (DNA): TGTGCCTGGGTTGAGCGGGGGGCAATTCAAGAGACCCAGTACTTC.